Below, one TCR beta chain is given with its context. The germline V gene has CDR1 LNHDA and CDR2 SQIVND (reference sequence). CDR3 length: 14 amino acids. Trimming pared 9 bases from V and 3 bases from J, leaving 15 bases between. Then a second PCR, running about 6 to 11 cycles, was carried out with a sample-barcoded 5' primer and a J-beta primer mix. From the 5' RACE reads, TCRdb called clonotypes with MiXCR, one entry per CDR3 protein. This table holds about 620,000 distinct CDR3 sequences, 52% found once. This sample stems from a study of blood T cells in healthy people across ages. Material: blood. The receptor comes from an elderly woman in good health. This chain uses TRBV19 with TRBJ1-5, with D maybe TRBD1 (6 bases). CDR3 bases: TGTGCCAGCGGATACCGGGACACCAATCAGCCCCAGCATTTT. It encodes CASGYRDTNQPQHF.